These 10 T cell receptor beta chains originate from one sample sequenced in a study of CD8+ T cells in alopecia areata. RNA extraction was followed by reverse transcription into cDNA, which acted as the sequencing template. Measured with immunoSEQ multiplex PCR; TCRdb has only the in-frame clones, and not every one. The sample carries about 120,000 clones, around three fifths recorded once. Noted treatment: oral pan-JAK inhibitor, 5-10 mg twice daily. The sequences come from CD4+ T cells sorted from blood, collected at week 24, from a patient treated with tofacitinib. The source of these receptors is a human donor with alopecia areata.

The sample holds a few counts of this clone. The chain is built from TRBV5-1 and TRBJ2-5; the match to TRBD2 covers 8 bases. With V trimmed by 4 bases and J by 3 bases, 8 bases remained unmatched. The CDR3 sequence is 15 residues long. Germline-derived CDR1 and CDR2 are SGHRS and YFSETQ. CDR3 in amino acids: CASSPSLAGKETQYF. CDR3 nucleotides: TGCGCCAGCAGCCCCAGCTTAGCGGGGAAAGAGACCCAGTACTTC. The complete variable domain, with remaining parts taken from reference TRBV5-1 and TRBJ2-5, reads KAGVTQTPRYLIKTRGQQVTLSCSPISGHRSVSWYQQTPGQGLQFLFEYFSETQRNKGNFPGRFSGRQFSNSRSEMNVSTLELGDSALYLCASSPSLAGKETQYFGPGTRLLVL.

This CDR3 reads CASSTGQGSYEQYF. The CDR3 bases are TGTGCCAGCAGCACCGGACAGGGCTCCTACGAGCAGTACTTC. V gene TRBV9 combines with J gene TRBJ2-7; 8 bases map to TRBD1. This CDR3 is 14 amino acids long. V shed 4 bases and J 0 bases; nucleotides not matched to a gene: 3. Germline loops: CDR1 SGDLS, CDR2 YYNGEE.

V and J are TRBV7-2 and TRBJ2-7, with a possible D match to TRBD2 (6 bases). The CDR3 loop spans 15 amino acids. Germline V gene sequence: CDR1 SGHTA, CDR2 FQGNSA. Trimming removed 1 base at V and 9 bases at J, with 19 bases between. As DNA, the CDR3 is TGTGCCAGCAGCTTAGTGGGCGGGGAAACCCTAGTGCAGTACTTC. Translation: CASSLVGGETLVQYF.

The chain recombines TRBV30 with TRBJ1-2; D not certain. CDR1 and CDR2 from the germline V gene are GTSNPN and SVGIG (reference sequence). The CDR3 consists of 12 residues. V lost 1 base and J 8 bases, leaving 11 bases between the germline ends. CDR3: CAWSDSSPGYTF. For the CDR3, the DNA is TGTGCCTGGAGTGACAGCTCACCCGGCTACACCTTC.

As regards this clone: Distinct nucleotide sequences in the sample also encode this CDR3. The chain uses TRBV5-1 and TRBJ2-7; TRBD1 matches at 9 bases. Germline lookup yields CDR1 SGHRS and CDR2 YFSETQ. V lost 4 bases to trimming and J lost 1 base; unmatched junction nucleotides: 3. CDR3 length equals 14 residues. CDR3 nucleotides: TGCGCCAGCAGCCCCGGGACAGGGTCCTACGAGCAGTACTTC. This gives the protein CASSPGTGSYEQYF.

This rearrangement joins TRBV7-2 to TRBJ2-2; the D gene could be TRBD1 or TRBD2 (5 bases each). The CDR3 length is 14 residues. The V end was cut by 1 base, the J end by 5 bases, with 8 bases between. The germline CDR1 and CDR2 sequences are SGHTA and FQGNSA. The CDR3 sequence is CASSLGWGTGELFF. The CDR3 region has the DNA TGTGCCAGCAGCTTAGGTTGGGGGACCGGGGAGCTGTTTTTT.

The chain uses TRBV10-3 and TRBJ2-3; tentatively, D is TRBD1 (5 bases). The CDR3 is 13 residues long. Germline V lookup: CDR1 ENHRY, CDR2 SYGVKD. Trimming took off 2 bases at V and 2 bases at J, with 5 bases between the two ends. CDR3 in amino acids: CAISEGATDTQYF. The CDR3 region has the DNA TGTGCCATCAGTGAGGGGGCCACAGATACGCAGTATTTT.

The chain recombines TRBV10-3 with TRBJ2-2; 9 nucleotides align to TRBD1. V was clipped by 8 bases and J by 2 bases; unmatched bases: 9. The CDR3 covers 16 residues. The germline V gene has CDR1 ENHRY and CDR2 SYGVKD. DNA for the CDR3: TGTGCCATCGGTACAGGGGGCTCTACTAACACCGGGGAGCTGTTTTTT. As protein: CAIGTGGSTNTGELFF.

The J gene is TRBJ1-6, the V gene TRBV2, with TRBD1 as a possible D gene (6 bases). Germline CDR1 is SNHLY and CDR2 is FYNNEI. The CDR3 is 16 amino acids. V was clipped by 2 bases and J by 9 bases, with 17 bases between them. The CDR3 here is CASSELGGRERSPLHF. CDR3 in DNA: TGTGCCAGCAGTGAATTGGGGGGCAGGGAGCGTTCACCCCTCCACTTT.

This rearrangement joins TRBV27 to TRBJ1-5, with 9 nucleotides matching TRBD1. Germline CDR1 is MNHEY and CDR2 is SMNVEV (reference sequence). Trimming cost V 5 bases and J 4 bases; bases outside gene matches: 12. The CDR3 is 17 residues long. The chain's CDR3 is CASSHRRGTGPNQPQHF. For the CDR3, the DNA is TGTGCCAGCAGTCATCGGCGGGGGACAGGGCCAAATCAGCCCCAGCATTTT.